This record covers a single T cell receptor (beta chain). Its antigen specificity is not known. The sample holds no much larger clone one base away, and base qualities are not on file. This specimen comes from a study of STAT5B mutations in CD4+ large granular lymphocyte leukemia (dated by TCRdb to the early 2020s). Regarding the complete study: Among healthy controls, the CDR3 'QG' motif was associated with a particular HLA allele. The purity of purified fractions was confirmed by flow cytometry on FACSCanto II or FACSVerse to exceed 95% among lymphocytes. The study compared the TCRbeta repertoires of patients with CD4+ T-cell large granular lymphocyte leukemia against the TCRbeta repertoires of healthy blood donors.

Here is what the overall study found, with its caveats: The data were not HLA-matched, and the relatively small sample size could explain the higher clonality seen in CD4+ compared with CD8+ T-LGLL. Main leukemic clonotypes were private to each patient, although approximately 26% appeared at low frequency in other patients' non-leukemic repertoires. Enrichment of TRBV06-family usage was observed among the top patient clones (8/27) relative to healthy controls (2/35). Greater clonality appeared to be present in CD4-sorted patient repertoires than in healthy CD4+ repertoires, and the difference was retained after the putative leukemic clones were removed.

The immunoSEQ assay at survey resolution was used to sequence TCRbeta rearrangements from genomic DNA. In the original analysis: In the TCR sequencing data, the smallest productive clonotype frequency that could be detected was 2.59 x 10-5. Analyses included only productive TCRbeta rearrangements, meaning complete and in-frame sequences. Simpson clonality, calculated in the immunoSEQ Analyzer version 3.0, was used as the measure of sample clonality. Clones were grouped by frequency into very rare, small, medium, large (1-20%) or hyperexpanded (>20%) categories. Generation probabilities were estimated with OLGA 1.2.3, V-gene circos plots were made with VDJtools, specificities were searched in VDJdb, and CDR3 motifs were identified with GLIPH. What TCRdb holds here is the immuneACCESS table cut down to in-frame rearrangements. Part of the clones is not present; checked against another copy, under half of the missing clones reflect an unresolved V gene, and the others are unexplained. That table gives V, J and clone size, and the DNA gave D and trimming. Here the sample has about 30,000 clones; under 80% occur a single time. The ten largest clones represent approximately 2% of the sample.

Buffy coats from roughly 37 blood donors, supplied by the Finnish Red Cross blood service, were used as healthy controls. All TCR-sequenced material derived from peripheral blood: patient blood samples and healthy donor buffy coats. Ficoll-Hypaque gradient centrifugation was used to isolate peripheral blood mononuclear cells. For the healthy controls, CD4+ cells were obtained from buffy coats by magnetic purification. The Gentra Puregene Cell and Tissue kit was used to extract genomic DNA, and a Qubit 2.0 fluorometer was used to measure the amount of genomic DNA. Deletion took 6 bases off V and 1 base off J, with a span of 12 bases between the germline ends. Including cysteine and phenylalanine, the CDR3 has 15 amino acids. The kept DNA is CDR3 alone, 45 bases in frame from the first base. From a lookup of the germline V gene (reference sequence), CDR1 and CDR2 are LNHDA and SQIVND.

Here the chain combines TRBV19 and TRBJ2-2; possibly the D gene is TRBD1, per 6 matching bases. What was sequenced was CD4+ T cells from blood buffy coats. The clonotype comes from a human donor in good health. The CDR3 region: CASREVGGNTGELFF. In nucleotide form, the sequence is TGTGCCAGTAGGGAGGTAGGGGGGAACACCGGGGAGCTGTTTTTT.